These 23 T cell receptor beta chains came from one sample sequenced in a study of CD8+ T cells in alopecia areata. It was cDNA, reverse transcribed from extracted RNA, that served as the sequencing template. The assay was immunoSEQ multiplex PCR, and TCRdb's table has in-frame clones only and misses some. The profile shows some 100,000 clones, about two fifths of them singletons. The sample was CD4+ T cells sorted from blood. The source is a human donor with alopecia areata.

The sample holds a few counts of this clone. The chain uses TRBV29-1 and TRBJ1-1; D call uncertain. Germline V gene lookup returns CDR1 SQVTM and CDR2 ANQGSEA. V was pared by 7 bases and J by 0 bases, with 12 bases between. CDR3 length: 13 residues. CDR3 protein: CSANRGVNTEAFF. The CDR3 DNA is TGCAGCGCCAACCGGGGAGTGAACACTGAAGCTTTCTTT. Variable domain in full (rest from reference TRBV29-1 and TRBJ1-1): SAVISQKPSRDICQRGTSLTIQCQVDSQVTMMFWYRQQPGQSLTLIATANQGSEATYESGFVIDKFPISRPNLTFSTLTVSNMSPEDSSIYLCSANRGVNTEAFFGQGTRLTVV.

The chain employs TRBV29-1 and TRBJ2-3; D gene ambiguous. Germline lookup yields CDR1 SQVTM and CDR2 ANQGSEA. The CDR3 totals 15 residues. V was trimmed by 3 bases and J by 2 bases, leaving 15 bases between them. In nucleotides, the CDR3 is TGCAGCGTTGAGAAGCTGACATCCTCCACAGATACGCAGTATTTT. It codes for CSVEKLTSSTDTQYF.

This clone is medium-sized. The genes are TRBV28 and TRBJ2-5; TRBD1 is a possible D gene (5 bases). The V end was cut by 5 bases, the J end by 2 bases, with 15 bases between. This CDR3 spans 15 amino acids. The germline V gene has CDR1 MDHEN and CDR2 SYDVKM. The CDR3 DNA is TGTGCCAGCAGTGTATCAGGGCGCCCACAAGAGACCCAGTACTTC. This codes for CASSVSGRPQETQYF.

This clone has a handful of counts. The rearrangement uses TRBV11-2 and TRBJ2-6; tentative D call: TRBD1 (6 bases). The CDR3 covers 18 residues. Germline values: CDR1 SGHAT, CDR2 FQNNGV. V was shortened by 1 base and J by 2 bases, with 15 bases between the two germline ends. Here the CDR3 reads CASSLGMFAGAGANVLTF. As DNA, the CDR3 is TGTGCCAGCAGCTTAGGCATGTTCGCAGGGGCTGGGGCCAACGTCCTGACTTTC.

In this sample, this clone turned up a few times. The chain employs TRBV6-5 and TRBJ2-6; D is unclear. V lost 0 bases, J lost 0 bases, and 6 bases lay in between. CDR3 size: 16 residues. Per germline, CDR1 MNHEY and CDR2 SVGAGI. The CDR3 reads CASSYSSGSGANVLTF. Here the CDR3 DNA reads TGTGCCAGCAGTTACTCTTCGGGCTCTGGGGCCAACGTCCTGACTTTC.

This clone turned up a few times. The V call is TRBV29-1, the J call TRBJ2-3; weak D call: TRBD1 (6 bases). CDR1 SQVTM and CDR2 ANQGSEA come from the germline V gene. V lost 3 bases, J lost 2 bases, and 12 bases lay in between. CDR3 length: 14 amino acids. This chain's CDR3 is CSVEGAQHTDTQYF. The CDR3 DNA reads as TGCAGCGTTGAGGGGGCCCAGCACACAGATACGCAGTATTTT.

The J gene is TRBJ2-7, the V gene TRBV6-5; no reliable D call. The V gene lost 6 bases and the J gene lost 0 bases, with 12 bases spanning the gap. CDR3 length: 14 amino acids. The germline V gene has CDR1 MNHEY and CDR2 SVGAGI. This CDR3 is CASRRDHSSYEQYF. DNA of the CDR3: TGTGCCAGCAGACGTGATCACAGCTCCTACGAGCAGTACTTC.

This clone was counted only a few times. The chain joins TRBV10-3 to TRBJ2-5; weak D call: TRBD2 (5 bases). Germline V gene sequence: CDR1 ENHRY, CDR2 SYGVKD. The CDR3 totals 13 residues. The germline V and J ends were trimmed by 10 bases and 3 bases, with 15 bases remaining between them. CDR3 sequence reads: CATKPTSKETQYF. The CDR3, as DNA: TGTGCCACGAAGCCCACTAGTAAAGAGACCCAGTACTTC.

This chain connects TRBV5-1 to TRBJ2-3, with a possible D match to TRBD2 (6 bases). This CDR3 spans 15 amino acids. CDR1 and CDR2 (germline): SGHRS, YFSETQ. V lost 4 bases and J lost 4, with 16 bases in between. The CDR3 nucleotides are TGCGCCAGCAGCGGAAGCCGGGAGCAGGCAGATACGCAGTATTTT. It codes for CASSGSREQADTQYF.

The rearrangement uses TRBV29-1 and TRBJ1-2; tentatively, D is TRBD1 (6 bases). CDR3 length: 13 amino acids. V lost 6 bases and J lost 2, with 13 bases in between. Germline V CDR1 and CDR2: SQVTM, ANQGSEA. Here the CDR3 reads CSVRTERNYGYTF. CDR3 sequence (DNA): TGCAGCGTCCGGACAGAAAGGAACTATGGCTACACCTTC.

The chain links TRBV5-1 to TRBJ2-1, with D possibly being TRBD2 (6 bases). CDR3 size: 16 residues. CDR1 is SGHRS and CDR2 is YFSETQ in the germline V gene. Trimming shortened V by 3 bases and J by 4 bases, and 17 bases separated the two germline ends. The CDR3 DNA sequence: TGCGCCAGCAGCTCCCCAGGGCGCCGGGGGTACAATGAGCAGTTCTTC. Amino acid sequence: CASSSPGRRGYNEQFF.

The genes are TRBV29-1 and TRBJ2-3; D is perhaps TRBD1 (5 bases). Germline V gives CDR1 SQVTM, CDR2 ANQGSEA. Trimming left V 3 bases short and J 7 bases short, with 11 bases between. This CDR3 has 12 residues. The CDR3 is CSVDPQGNTQYF. In nucleotides, the CDR3 is TGCAGCGTTGACCCCCAGGGAAATACGCAGTATTTT.

This rearrangement joins TRBV2 to TRBJ2-2, with TRBD2 matching over 10 bases. CDR3 size: 16 residues. V lost 7 bases, J lost 1 base, and 6 bases stayed unmatched. Germline V gene lookup returns CDR1 SNHLY and CDR2 FYNNEI. CDR3 amino acids: CASTLSGGRNTGELFF. The CDR3 region has the DNA TGTGCCAGCACCCTTAGCGGGGGGCGGAACACCGGGGAGCTGTTTTTT.

This clone was seen only a few times. The gene calls are TRBV11-2 and TRBJ2-5, with D possibly TRBD2 on 6 matching bases. The germline V and J ends were trimmed by 5 bases and 0 bases, with 16 bases remaining between them. This CDR3 has 16 amino acids. The germline V gene has CDR1 SGHAT and CDR2 FQNNGV. CDR3 DNA sequence: TGTGCCAGCAGCAAATCCCCCGCGGGGTACCAAGAGACCCAGTACTTC. Amino acid sequence: CASSKSPAGYQETQYF.

The V call is TRBV9, the J call TRBJ2-5; maybe TRBD2 (5 bases). Germline assignment: CDR1 SGDLS and CDR2 YYNGEE. Trimming cost V 0 bases and J 2 bases, with 14 bases left between them. CDR3 length equals 16 residues. This CDR3 is CASSVAISGAQETQYF. The CDR3 bases are TGTGCCAGCAGCGTAGCTATAAGCGGCGCACAAGAGACCCAGTACTTC.

The V gene is TRBV18, the J gene TRBJ2-5; 7 bases line up with TRBD1. The CDR3 extends over 17 amino acids. The ends lost 0 bases at V and 8 bases at J; junction bases unmatched: 15. Per germline, CDR1 KGHSH and CDR2 LQKENI. The CDR3 coding sequence is TGTGCCAGCTCACCACCGGGGGACAGTAATACGGTTGGAACCCAGTACTTC. It translates to CASSPPGDSNTVGTQYF.

The gene calls are TRBV25-1 and TRBJ2-3; 8 positions agree with TRBD1. This CDR3 is 13 amino acids long. CDR1 is MGHDK, CDR2 SYGVNS, per germline. V gave up 6 bases and J gave up 1 base; unmatched junction bases: 0. CDR3 sequence: CASRQGGTDTQYF. In DNA, the CDR3 is TGTGCCAGCAGACAGGGGGGCACAGATACGCAGTATTTT.

This chain joins TRBV5-1 and TRBJ2-5; a weak D match, TRBD1 (7 bases). The germline V gene has CDR1 SGHRS and CDR2 YFSETQ. The CDR3 loop spans 15 amino acids. V lost 0 bases, J lost 4 bases, and 13 bases lay in between. The CDR3 sequence: CASSLVQGGSETQYF. CDR3 nucleotide sequence: TGCGCCAGCAGCTTGGTCCAGGGGGGATCAGAGACCCAGTACTTC.

Worth noting for this clone: This sample includes further DNA sequences coding for the same CDR3. This sequence joins TRBV29-1 and TRBJ2-3, with D perhaps matching TRBD1 (5 bases). V dropped 4 bases and J dropped 5 bases, with 13 bases sitting between them. The CDR3 consists of 13 residues. Germline CDR1 reads SQVTM; CDR2 reads ANQGSEA. The DNA for the CDR3 is TGCAGCGTTGGGCAGGGAAAGAGAGATACGCAGTATTTT. This translates into CSVGQGKRDTQYF.

This clone was counted only a few times. This rearrangement joins TRBV7-9 to TRBJ2-7; 9 bases align to TRBD1. The CDR3 runs 15 residues. Germline assignment: CDR1 SEHNR and CDR2 FQNEAQ (reference sequence). V was clipped by 3 bases and J by 2 bases; unmatched bases: 5. CDR3 loop: CASSFGTGKTYEQYF. The CDR3 DNA is TGTGCCAGCAGCTTCGGGACAGGGAAGACCTACGAGCAGTACTTC.

J is TRBJ2-6 and V is TRBV7-3; 9 nucleotides match TRBD1. Germline trimming cut 5 bases from V and 2 bases from J; bases unmatched to any gene: 4. The CDR3 spans 16 residues. The germline gives CDR1 SGHTA, CDR2 FQGTGA. CDR3 region: CASSPGTGTGANVLTF. The CDR3 DNA sequence: TGTGCCAGCAGCCCCGGGACAGGGACTGGGGCCAACGTCCTGACTTTC.

This chain uses TRBV7-2 with TRBJ2-1; D may be TRBD1 (5 bases). V was trimmed by 2 bases and J by 9 bases, leaving 5 bases between them. Germline CDR1 reads SGHTA; CDR2 reads FQGNSA. There are 11 residues in the CDR3. CDR3 region: CASSLQGEQFF. The CDR3 bases are TGTGCCAGCAGCTTACAGGGTGAGCAGTTCTTC.

The V gene is TRBV5-1, the J gene TRBJ2-5; 7 bases are shared with TRBD1. Germline CDR1 and CDR2: SGHRS and YFSETQ. The CDR3 loop spans 15 amino acids. V was pared by 4 bases and J by 7 bases, with 13 bases of the junction left unmatched. The CDR3 region is CASSPGTAHEGTQYF. CDR3 DNA: TGCGCCAGCAGCCCCGGGACAGCCCACGAGGGGACCCAGTACTTC.